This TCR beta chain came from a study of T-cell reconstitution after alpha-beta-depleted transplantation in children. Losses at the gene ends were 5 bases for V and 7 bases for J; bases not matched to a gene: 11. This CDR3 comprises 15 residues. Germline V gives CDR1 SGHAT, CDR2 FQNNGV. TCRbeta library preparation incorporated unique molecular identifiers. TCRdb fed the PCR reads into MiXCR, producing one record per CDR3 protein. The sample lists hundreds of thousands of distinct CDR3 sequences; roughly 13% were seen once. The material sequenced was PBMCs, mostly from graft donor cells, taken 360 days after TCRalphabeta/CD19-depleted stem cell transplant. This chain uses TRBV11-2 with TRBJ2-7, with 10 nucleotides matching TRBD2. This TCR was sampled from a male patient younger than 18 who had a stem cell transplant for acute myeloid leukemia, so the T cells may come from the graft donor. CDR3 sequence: CASSISGLASGEQYF. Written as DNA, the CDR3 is TGTGCCAGCAGCATTTCGGGACTAGCGTCGGGAGAGCAGTACTTC.